This T cell receptor beta chain was profiled in a study of blood T cell repertoires in COVID-19. About the research overall: The analysed material was cDNA or gDNA that came from T cells, B-cell-depleted T cells, or PBMCs.

The CDR3 is made up of 16 amino acids. Germline V lookup: CDR1 SNHLY, CDR2 FYNNEI. Germline trimming cut 5 bases from V and 0 bases from J; bases unmatched to any gene: 2. Produced via immunoSEQ multiplex PCR; TCRdb's table is partial and in-frame only. The table includes approximately 110,000 clones, around 81% detected once. Sequenced: peripheral blood. The receptor comes from a man of 80 years or more with acute or convalescent COVID-19. The chain employs TRBV2 and TRBJ2-1; TRBD2 matches at 12 bases. The CDR3 sequence: CASSRTSGASYNEQFF. The CDR3 nucleotides are TGTGCCAGCAGTAGGACTAGCGGGGCCTCCTACAATGAGCAGTTCTTC.